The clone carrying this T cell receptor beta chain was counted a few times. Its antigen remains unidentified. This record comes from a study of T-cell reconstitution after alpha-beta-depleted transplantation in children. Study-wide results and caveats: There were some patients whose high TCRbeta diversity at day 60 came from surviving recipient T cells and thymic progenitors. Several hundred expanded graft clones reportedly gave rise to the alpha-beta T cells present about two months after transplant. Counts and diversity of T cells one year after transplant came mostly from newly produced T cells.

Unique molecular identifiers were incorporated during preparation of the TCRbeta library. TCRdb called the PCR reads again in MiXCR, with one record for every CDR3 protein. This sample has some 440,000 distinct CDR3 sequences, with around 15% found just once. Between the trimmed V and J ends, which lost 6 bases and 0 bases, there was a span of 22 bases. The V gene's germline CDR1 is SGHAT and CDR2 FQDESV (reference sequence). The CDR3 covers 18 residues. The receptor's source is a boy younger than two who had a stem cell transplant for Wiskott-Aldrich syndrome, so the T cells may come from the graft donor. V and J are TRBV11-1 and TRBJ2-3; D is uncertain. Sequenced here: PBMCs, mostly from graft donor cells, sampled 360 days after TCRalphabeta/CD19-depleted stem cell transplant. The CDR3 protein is CASRAARVPKTSTDTQYF. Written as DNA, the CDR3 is TGTGCCAGCAGAGCAGCCCGAGTACCCAAGACTAGCACAGATACGCAGTATTTT.